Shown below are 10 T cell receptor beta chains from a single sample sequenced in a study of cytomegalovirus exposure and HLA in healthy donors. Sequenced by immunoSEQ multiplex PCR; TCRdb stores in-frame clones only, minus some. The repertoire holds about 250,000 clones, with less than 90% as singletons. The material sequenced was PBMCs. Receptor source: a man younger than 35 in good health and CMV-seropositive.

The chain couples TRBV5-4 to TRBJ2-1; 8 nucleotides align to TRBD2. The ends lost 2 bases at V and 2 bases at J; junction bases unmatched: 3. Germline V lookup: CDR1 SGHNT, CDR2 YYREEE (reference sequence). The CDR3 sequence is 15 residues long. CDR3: CASSLAGVPYNEQFF. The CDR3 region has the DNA TGTGCCAGCAGCTTAGCGGGAGTGCCCTACAATGAGCAGTTCTTC. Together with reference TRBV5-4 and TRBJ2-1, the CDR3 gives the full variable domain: ETGVTQSPTHLIKTRGQQVTLRCSSQSGHNTVSWYQQALGQGPQFIFQYYREEENGRGNFPPRFSGLQFPNYSSELNVNALELDDSALYLCASSLAGVPYNEQFFGPGTRLTVL.

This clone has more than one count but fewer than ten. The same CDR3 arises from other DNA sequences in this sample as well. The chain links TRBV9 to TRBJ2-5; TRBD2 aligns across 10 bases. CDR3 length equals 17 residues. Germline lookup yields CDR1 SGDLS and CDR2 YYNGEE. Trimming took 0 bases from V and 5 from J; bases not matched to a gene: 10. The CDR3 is CASSVGASGSLGETQYF. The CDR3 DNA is TGTGCCAGCAGCGTAGGGGCTAGCGGGAGCCTCGGGGAGACCCAGTACTTC.

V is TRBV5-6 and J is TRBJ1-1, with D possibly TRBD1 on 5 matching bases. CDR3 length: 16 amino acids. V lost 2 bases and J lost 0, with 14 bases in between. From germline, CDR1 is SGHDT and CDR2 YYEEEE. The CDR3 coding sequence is TGTGCCAGCAGCTTCTGGGCAGGGCTGATGAACACTGAAGCTTTCTTT. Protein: CASSFWAGLMNTEAFF.

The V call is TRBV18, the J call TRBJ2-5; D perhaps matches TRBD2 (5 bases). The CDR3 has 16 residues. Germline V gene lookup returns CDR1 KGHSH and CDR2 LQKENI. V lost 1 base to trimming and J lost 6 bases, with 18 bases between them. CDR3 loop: CASSPRSSALLQTQYF. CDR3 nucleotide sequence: TGTGCCAGCTCACCACGGAGTAGCGCGCTTCTTCAGACCCAGTACTTC.

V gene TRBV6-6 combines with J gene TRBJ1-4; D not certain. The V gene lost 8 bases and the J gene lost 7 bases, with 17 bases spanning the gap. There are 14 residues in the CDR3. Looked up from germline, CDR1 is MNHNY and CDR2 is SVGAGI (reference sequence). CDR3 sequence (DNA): TGTGCCAGCGGAAAGGAGGGCCGGGGTGAAAAACTGTTTTTT. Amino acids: CASGKEGRGEKLFF.

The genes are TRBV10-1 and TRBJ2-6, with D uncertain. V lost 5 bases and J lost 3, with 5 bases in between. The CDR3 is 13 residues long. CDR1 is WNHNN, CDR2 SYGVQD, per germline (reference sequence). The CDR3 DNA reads TGCGCCAGCAGTAAGATTGGGGCCAACGTCCTGACTTTC. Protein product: CASSKIGANVLTF.

Written as DNA, the CDR3 is TGTGCCAGCAGCTTGGAATCCGGGTTAGAGACCCAGTACTTC. Protein product: CASSLESGLETQYF. The rearrangement joins TRBV5-6 to TRBJ2-5; D remains unclear. The CDR3 is 14 amino acids. The germline gives CDR1 SGHDT, CDR2 YYEEEE. V was trimmed by 0 bases and J by 4 bases, leaving 10 bases between them.

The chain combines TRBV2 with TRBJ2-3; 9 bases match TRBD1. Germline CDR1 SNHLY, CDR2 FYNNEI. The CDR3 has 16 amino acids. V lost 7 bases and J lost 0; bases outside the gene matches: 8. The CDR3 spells CASTPRGTGSTDTQYF. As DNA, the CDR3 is TGTGCCAGCACTCCGAGAGGGACAGGGAGCACAGATACGCAGTATTTT. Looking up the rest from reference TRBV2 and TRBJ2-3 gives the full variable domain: EPEVTQTPSHQVTQMGQEVILRCVPISNHLYFYWYRQILGQKVEFLVSFYNNEISEKSEIFDDQFSVERPDGSNFTLKIRSTKLEDSAMYFCASTPRGTGSTDTQYFGPGTRLTVL.

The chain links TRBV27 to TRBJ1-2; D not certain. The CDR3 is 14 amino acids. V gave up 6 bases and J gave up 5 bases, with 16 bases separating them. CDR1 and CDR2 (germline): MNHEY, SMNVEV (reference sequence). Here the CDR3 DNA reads TGTGCCAGCAGCCCCCGGAACGTGTTGTATGGCTACACCTTC. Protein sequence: CASSPRNVLYGYTF.

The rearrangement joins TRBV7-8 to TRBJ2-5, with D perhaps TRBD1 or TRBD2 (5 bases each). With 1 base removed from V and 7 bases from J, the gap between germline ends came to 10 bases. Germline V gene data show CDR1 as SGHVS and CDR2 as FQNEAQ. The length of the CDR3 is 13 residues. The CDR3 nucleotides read TGTGCCAGCAGCTTAGGGGACCGGGGGACCCAGTACTTC. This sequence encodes CASSLGDRGTQYF.